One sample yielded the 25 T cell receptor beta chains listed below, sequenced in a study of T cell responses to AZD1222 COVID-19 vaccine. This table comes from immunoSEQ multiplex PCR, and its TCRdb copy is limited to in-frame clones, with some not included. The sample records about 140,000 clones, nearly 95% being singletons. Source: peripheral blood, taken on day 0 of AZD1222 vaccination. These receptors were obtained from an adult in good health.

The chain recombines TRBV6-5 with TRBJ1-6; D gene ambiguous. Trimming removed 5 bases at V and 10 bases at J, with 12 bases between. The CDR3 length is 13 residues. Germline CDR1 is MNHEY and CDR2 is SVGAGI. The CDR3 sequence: CASSQIRKSPLHF. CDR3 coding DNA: TGTGCCAGCAGTCAAATCCGAAAATCACCCCTCCACTTT.

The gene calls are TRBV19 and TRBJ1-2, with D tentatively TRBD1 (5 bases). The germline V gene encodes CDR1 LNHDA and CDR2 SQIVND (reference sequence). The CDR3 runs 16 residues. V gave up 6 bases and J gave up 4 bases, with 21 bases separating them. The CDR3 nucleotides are TGTGCCAGTAGCACAGGTCAGGCCTCCTCGTTCTATGGCTACACCTTC. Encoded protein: CASSTGQASSFYGYTF.

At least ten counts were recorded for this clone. The CDR3: CATSRDPTGTGNQPQHF. The CDR3 DNA follows: TGTGCCACCAGCAGAGATCCGACAGGGACTGGCAATCAGCCCCAGCATTTT. The chain combines TRBV15 with TRBJ1-5; 7 nucleotides align to TRBD1. Unmatched junction bases numbered 7, after V lost 0 bases and J lost 2 bases. The germline V gene encodes CDR1 LNHNV and CDR2 YYDKDF (reference sequence). CDR3 length: 17 amino acids.

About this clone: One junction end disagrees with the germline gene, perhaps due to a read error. The CDR3 sequence: CASSEAGQGYEQYF. CDR3 DNA sequence: TGTGCCAGCAGCGAAGCGGGACAGGGTTACGAGCAGTACTTC. This sequence joins TRBV6-1 and TRBJ2-7, with 9 bases aligning to TRBD1. CDR1 is MNHNS and CDR2 is SASEGT in the germline V gene. The CDR3 covers 14 residues.

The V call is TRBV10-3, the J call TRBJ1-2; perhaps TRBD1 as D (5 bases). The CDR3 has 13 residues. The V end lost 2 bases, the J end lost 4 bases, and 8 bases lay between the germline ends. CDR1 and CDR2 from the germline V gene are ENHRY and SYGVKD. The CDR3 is CAISERQIYGYTF. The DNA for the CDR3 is TGTGCCATCAGTGAGAGACAGATCTATGGCTACACCTTC.

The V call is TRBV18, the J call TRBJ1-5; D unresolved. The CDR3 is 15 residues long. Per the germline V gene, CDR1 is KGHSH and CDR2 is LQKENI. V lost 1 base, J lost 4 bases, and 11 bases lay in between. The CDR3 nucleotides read TGTGCCAGCTCACCACTCTCAGGCTCAAATCAGCCCCAGCATTTT. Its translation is CASSPLSGSNQPQHF.

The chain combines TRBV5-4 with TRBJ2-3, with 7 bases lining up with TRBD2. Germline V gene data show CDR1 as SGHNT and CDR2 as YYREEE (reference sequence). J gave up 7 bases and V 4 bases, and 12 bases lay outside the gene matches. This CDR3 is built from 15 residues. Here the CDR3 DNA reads TGTGCCAGCAGCGTTGGCGGGACTAACCTCAATACGCAGTATTTT. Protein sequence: CASSVGGTNLNTQYF.

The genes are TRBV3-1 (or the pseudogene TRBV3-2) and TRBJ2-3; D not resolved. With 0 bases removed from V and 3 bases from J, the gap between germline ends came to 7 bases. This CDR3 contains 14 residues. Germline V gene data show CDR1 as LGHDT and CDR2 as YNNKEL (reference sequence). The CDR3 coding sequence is TGTGCCAGCAGCCAAGACGGGTGGACAGATACGCAGTATTTT. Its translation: CASSQDGWTDTQYF.

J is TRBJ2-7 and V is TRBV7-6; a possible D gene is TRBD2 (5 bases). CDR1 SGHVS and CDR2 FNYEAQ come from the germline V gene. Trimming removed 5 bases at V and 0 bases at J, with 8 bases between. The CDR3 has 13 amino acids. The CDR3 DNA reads TGTGCCAGCAGCCTCGGGATCTCCTACGAGCAGTACTTC. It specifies CASSLGISYEQYF. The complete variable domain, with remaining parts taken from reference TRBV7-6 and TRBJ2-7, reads GAGVSQSPRYKVTKRGQDVALRCDPISGHVSLYWYRQALGQGPEFLTYFNYEAQQDKSGLPNDRFSAERPEGSISTLTIQRTEQRDSAMYRCASSLGISYEQYFGPGTRLTVT.

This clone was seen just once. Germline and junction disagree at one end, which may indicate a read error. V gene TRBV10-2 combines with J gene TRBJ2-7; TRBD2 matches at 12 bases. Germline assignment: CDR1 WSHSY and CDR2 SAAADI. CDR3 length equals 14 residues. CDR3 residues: CACRTSGTVYEQYF. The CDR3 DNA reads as TGCGCCTGCAGGACTAGCGGGACCGTCTACGAGCAGTACTTC.

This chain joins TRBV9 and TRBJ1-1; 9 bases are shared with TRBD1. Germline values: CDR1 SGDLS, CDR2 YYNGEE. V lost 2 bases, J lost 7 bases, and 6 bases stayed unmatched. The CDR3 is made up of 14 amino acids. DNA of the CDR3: TGTGCCAGCAGCGTCCGGGACAGGGATGTTGAAGCTTTCTTT. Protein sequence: CASSVRDRDVEAFF.

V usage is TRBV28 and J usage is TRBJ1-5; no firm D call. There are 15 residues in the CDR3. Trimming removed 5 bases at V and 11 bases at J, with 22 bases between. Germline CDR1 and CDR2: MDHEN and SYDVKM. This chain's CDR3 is CASSTGSPHSVAQHF. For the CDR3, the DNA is TGTGCCAGCAGTACCGGGAGTCCCCATTCTGTGGCCCAGCATTTT.

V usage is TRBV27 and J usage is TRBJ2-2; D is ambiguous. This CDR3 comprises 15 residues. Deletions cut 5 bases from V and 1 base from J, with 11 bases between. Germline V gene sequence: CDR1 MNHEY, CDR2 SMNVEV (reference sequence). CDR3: CASSLLGGNTGELFF. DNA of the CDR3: TGTGCCAGCAGTCTGCTTGGTGGGAACACCGGGGAGCTGTTTTTT.

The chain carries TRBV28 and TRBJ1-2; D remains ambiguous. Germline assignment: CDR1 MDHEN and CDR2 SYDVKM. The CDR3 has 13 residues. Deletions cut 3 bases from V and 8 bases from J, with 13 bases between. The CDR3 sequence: CASSLRQDLGYTF. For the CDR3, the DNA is TGTGCCAGCAGTTTGCGGCAGGATCTGGGCTACACCTTC.

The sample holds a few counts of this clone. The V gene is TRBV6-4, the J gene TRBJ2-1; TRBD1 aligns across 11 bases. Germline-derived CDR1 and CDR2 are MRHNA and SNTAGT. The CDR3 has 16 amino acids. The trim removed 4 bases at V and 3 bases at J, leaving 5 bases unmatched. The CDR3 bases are TGTGCCAGCAGTGTGGCCGGGACAGGGGGCTACAATGAGCAGTTCTTC. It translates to CASSVAGTGGYNEQFF.

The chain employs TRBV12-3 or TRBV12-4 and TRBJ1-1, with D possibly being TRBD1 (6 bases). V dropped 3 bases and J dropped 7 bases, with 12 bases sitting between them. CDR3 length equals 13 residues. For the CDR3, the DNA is TGTGCCAGCAGTTTTAGGGGGGGCCTTGAAGCTTTCTTT. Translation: CASSFRGGLEAFF.

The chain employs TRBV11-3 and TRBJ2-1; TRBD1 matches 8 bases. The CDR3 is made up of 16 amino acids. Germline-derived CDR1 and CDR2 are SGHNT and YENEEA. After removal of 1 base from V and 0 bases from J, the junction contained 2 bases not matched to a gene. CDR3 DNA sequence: TGTGCCAGCAGCTTAGGGGACAGGTTCTCCTACAATGAGCAGTTCTTC. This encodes CASSLGDRFSYNEQFF.

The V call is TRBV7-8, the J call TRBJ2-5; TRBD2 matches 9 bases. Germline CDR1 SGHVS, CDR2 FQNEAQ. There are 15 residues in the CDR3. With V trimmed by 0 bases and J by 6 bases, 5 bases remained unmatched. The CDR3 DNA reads TGTGCCAGCAGCTTAGCAGGTAGCGGGGGACAGACCCAGTACTTC. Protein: CASSLAGSGGQTQYF.

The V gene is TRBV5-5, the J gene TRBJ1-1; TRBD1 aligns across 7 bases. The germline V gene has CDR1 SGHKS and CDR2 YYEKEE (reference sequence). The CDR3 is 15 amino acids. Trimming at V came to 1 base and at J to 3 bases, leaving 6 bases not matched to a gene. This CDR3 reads CASSLRDSVYTEAFF. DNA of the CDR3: TGTGCCAGCAGCTTGAGGGACAGCGTTTACACTGAAGCTTTCTTT.

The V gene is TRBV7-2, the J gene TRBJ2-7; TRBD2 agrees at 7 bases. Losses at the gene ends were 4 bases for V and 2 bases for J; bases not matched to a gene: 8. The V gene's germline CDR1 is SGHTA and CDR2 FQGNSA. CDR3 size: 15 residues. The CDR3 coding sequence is TGTGCCAGCAGCTCCGTGCGGGGGAGTACCTACGAGCAGTACTTC. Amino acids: CASSSVRGSTYEQYF.

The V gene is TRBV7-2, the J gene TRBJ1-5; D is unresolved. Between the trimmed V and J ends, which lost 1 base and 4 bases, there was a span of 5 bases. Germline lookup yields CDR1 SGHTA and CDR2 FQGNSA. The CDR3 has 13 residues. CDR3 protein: CASSLGTNQPQHF. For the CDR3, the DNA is TGTGCCAGCAGCTTAGGAACAAATCAGCCCCAGCATTTT.

The CDR3 is CASSPGGYGTEAFF. For the CDR3, the DNA is TGTGCCAGCTCACCCGGGGGATACGGTACTGAAGCTTTCTTT. The chain carries TRBV18 and TRBJ1-1; D perhaps matches TRBD1 (5 bases). V lost 3 bases to trimming and J lost 5 bases, with 13 bases between them. Germline loops: CDR1 KGHSH, CDR2 LQKENI. This CDR3 region has 14 residues.

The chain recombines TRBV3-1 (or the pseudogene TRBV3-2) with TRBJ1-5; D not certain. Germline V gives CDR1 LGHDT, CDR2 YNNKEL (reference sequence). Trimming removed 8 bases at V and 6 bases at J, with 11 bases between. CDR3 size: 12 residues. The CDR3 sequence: CASSTMGQPQHF. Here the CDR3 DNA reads TGTGCCAGCTCTACCATGGGTCAGCCCCAGCATTTT.

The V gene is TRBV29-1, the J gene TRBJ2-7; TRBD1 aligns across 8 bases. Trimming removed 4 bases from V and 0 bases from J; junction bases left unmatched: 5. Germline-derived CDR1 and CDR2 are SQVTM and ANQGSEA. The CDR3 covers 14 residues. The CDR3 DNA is TGCAGCGTTGGAGAGGGACAGGTCTCCTACGAGCAGTACTTC. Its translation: CSVGEGQVSYEQYF.

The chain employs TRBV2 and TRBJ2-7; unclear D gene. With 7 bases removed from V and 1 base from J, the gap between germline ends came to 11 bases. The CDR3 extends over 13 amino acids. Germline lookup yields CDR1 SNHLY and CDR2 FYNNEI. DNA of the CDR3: TGTGCCAGCACAGTGGATAGTTCCTACGAGCAGTACTTC. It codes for CASTVDSSYEQYF.